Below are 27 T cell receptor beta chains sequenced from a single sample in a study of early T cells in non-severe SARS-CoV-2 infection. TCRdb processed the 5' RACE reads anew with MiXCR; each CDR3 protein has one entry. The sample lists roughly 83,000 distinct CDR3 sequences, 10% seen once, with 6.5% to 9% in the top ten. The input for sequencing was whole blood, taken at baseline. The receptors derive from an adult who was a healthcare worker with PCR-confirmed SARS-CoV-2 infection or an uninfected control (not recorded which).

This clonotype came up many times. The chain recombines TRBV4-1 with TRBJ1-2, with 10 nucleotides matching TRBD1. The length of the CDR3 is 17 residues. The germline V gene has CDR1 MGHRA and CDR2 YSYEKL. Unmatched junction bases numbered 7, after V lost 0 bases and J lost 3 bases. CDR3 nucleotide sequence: TGCGCCAGCAGCCAAGACCGACAGGGGGCGCAGGACTATGGCTACACCTTC. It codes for CASSQDRQGAQDYGYTF.

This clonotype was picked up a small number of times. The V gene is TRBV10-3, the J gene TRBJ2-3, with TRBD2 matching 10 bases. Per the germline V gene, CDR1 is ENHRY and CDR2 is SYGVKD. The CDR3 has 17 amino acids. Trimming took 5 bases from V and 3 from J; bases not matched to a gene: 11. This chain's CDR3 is CAISPHLAGVGTDTQYF. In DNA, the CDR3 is TGTGCCATCAGTCCCCATCTAGCGGGAGTGGGGACAGATACGCAGTATTTT.

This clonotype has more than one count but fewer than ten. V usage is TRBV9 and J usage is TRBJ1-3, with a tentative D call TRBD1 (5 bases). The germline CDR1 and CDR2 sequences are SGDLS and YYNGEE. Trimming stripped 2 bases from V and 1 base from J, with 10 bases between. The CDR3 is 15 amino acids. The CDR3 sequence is CASSVSGASGNTIYF. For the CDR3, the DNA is TGTGCCAGCAGCGTGAGTGGGGCATCTGGAAACACCATATATTTT.

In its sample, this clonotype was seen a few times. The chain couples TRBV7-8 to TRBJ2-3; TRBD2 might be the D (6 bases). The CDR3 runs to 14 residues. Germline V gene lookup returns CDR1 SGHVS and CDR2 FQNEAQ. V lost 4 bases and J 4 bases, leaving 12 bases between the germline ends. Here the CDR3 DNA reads TGTGCCAGCAGCTCCCTGGGGGGAGCAGATACGCAGTATTTT. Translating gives CASSSLGGADTQYF.

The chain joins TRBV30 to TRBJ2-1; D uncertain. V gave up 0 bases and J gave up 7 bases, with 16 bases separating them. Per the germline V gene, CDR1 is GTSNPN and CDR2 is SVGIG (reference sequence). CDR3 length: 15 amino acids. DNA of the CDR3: TGTGCCTGGAGTGTATACACACAATCCACGAATGAGCAGTTCTTC. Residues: CAWSVYTQSTNEQFF.

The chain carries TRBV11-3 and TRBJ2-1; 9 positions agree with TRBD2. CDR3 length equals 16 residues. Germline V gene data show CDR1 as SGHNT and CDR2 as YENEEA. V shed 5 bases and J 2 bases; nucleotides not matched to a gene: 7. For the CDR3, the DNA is TGTGCCAGCAGCCGCTCTCTAGCGGGACCCTACAATGAGCAGTTCTTC. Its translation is CASSRSLAGPYNEQFF.

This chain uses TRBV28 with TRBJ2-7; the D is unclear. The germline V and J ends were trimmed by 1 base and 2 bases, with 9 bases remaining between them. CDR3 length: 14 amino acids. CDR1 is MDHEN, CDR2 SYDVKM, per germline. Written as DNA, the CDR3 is TGTGCCAGCAGTTTATACCGGGCCCCCTACGAGCAGTACTTC. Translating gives CASSLYRAPYEQYF.

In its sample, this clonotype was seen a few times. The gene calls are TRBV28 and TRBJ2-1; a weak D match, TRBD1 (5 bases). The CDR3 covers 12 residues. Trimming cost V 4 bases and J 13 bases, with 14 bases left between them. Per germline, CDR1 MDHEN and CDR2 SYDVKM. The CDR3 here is CASSYWGAHQFF. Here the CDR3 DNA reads TGTGCCAGCAGTTACTGGGGCGCTCATCAGTTCTTC.

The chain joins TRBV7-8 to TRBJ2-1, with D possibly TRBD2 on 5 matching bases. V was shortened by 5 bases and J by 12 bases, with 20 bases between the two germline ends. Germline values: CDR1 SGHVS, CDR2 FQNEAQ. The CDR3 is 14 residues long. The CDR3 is CASSPPSGRERQFF. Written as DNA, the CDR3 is TGTGCCAGCAGCCCACCGTCGGGAAGGGAGCGGCAGTTCTTC.

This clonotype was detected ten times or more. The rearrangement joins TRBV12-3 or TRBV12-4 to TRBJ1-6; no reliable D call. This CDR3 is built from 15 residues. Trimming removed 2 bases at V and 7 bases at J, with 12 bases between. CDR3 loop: CASSLQALGNSPLHF. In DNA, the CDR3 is TGTGCCAGCAGTTTACAAGCTCTCGGGAATTCACCCCTCCACTTT.

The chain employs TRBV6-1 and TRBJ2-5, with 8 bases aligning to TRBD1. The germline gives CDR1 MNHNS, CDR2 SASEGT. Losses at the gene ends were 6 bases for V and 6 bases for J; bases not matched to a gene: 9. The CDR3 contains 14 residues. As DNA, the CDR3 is TGTGCCAGCAGAGACAGGGGATCATTTCAGACCCAGTACTTC. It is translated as CASRDRGSFQTQYF.

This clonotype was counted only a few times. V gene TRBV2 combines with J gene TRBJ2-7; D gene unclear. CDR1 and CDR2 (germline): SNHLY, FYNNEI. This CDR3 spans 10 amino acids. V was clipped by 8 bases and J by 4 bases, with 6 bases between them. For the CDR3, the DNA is TGTGCCAGCGGGCAATACGAGCAGTACTTC. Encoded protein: CASGQYEQYF. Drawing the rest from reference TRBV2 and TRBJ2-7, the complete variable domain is EPEVTQTPSHQVTQMGQEVILRCVPISNHLYFYWYRQILGQKVEFLVSFYNNEISEKSEIFDDQFSVERPDGSNFTLKIRSTKLEDSAMYFCASGQYEQYFGPGTRLTVT.

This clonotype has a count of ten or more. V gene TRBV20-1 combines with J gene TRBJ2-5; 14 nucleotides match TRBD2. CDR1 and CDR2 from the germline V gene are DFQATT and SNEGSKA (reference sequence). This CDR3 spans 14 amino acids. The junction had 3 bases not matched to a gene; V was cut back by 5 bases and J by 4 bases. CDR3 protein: CSALTSGRGETQYF. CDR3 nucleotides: TGCAGTGCTTTGACTAGCGGGAGGGGAGAGACCCAGTACTTC.

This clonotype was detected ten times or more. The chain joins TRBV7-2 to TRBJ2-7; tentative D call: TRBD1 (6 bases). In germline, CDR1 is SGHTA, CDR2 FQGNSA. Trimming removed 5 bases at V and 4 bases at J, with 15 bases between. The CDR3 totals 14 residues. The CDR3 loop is CASSSNRVAYEQYF. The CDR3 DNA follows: TGTGCCAGCAGCAGCAACAGGGTAGCGTACGAGCAGTACTTC. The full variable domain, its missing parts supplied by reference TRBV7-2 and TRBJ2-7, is GAGVSQSPSNKVTEKGKDVELRCDPISGHTALYWYRQSLGQGLEFLIYFQGNSAPDKSGLPSDRFSAERTGGSVSTLTIQRTQQEDSAVYLCASSSNRVAYEQYFGPGTRLTVT.

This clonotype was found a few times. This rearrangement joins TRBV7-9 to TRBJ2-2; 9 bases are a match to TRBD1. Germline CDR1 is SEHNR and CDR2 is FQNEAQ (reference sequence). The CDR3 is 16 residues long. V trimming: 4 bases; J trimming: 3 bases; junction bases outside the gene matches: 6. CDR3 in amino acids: CASSSGQGIYTGELFF. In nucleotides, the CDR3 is TGTGCCAGCAGCTCAGGACAGGGGATTTACACCGGGGAGCTGTTTTTT. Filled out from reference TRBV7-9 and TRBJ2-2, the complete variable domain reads DTGVSQNPRHKITKRGQNVTFRCDPISEHNRLYWYRQTLGQGPEFLTYFQNEAQLEKSRLLSDRFSAERPKGSFSTLEIQRTEQGDSAMYLCASSSGQGIYTGELFFGEGSRLTVL.

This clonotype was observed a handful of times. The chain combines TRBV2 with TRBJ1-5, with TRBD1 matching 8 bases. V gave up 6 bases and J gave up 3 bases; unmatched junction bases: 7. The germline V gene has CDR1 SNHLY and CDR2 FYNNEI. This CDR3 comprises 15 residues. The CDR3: CASRPGTGFNQPQHF. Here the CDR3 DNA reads TGTGCCAGCAGACCCGGGACAGGATTCAATCAGCCCCAGCATTTT.

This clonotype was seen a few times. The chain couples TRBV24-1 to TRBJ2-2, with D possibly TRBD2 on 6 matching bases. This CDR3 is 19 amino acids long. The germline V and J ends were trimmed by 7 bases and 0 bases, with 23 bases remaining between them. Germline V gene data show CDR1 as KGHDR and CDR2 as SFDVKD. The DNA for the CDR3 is TGTGCCACCAGCTACGGGGGTACCGGGAGACCCACGAACACCGGGGAGCTGTTTTTT. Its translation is CATSYGGTGRPTNTGELFF.

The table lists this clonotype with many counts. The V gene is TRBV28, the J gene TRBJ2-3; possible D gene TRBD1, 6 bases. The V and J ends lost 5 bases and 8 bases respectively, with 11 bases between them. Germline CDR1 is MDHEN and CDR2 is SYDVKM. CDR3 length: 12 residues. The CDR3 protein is CASSTGIRTQYF. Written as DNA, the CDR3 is TGTGCCAGCAGTACAGGGATTCGTACGCAGTATTTT.

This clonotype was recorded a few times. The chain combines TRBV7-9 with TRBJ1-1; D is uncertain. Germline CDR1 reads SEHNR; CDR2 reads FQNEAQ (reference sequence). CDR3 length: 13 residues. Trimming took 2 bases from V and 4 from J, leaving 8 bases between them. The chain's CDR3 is CASSLSGSTEAFF. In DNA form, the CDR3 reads TGTGCCAGCAGCTTATCGGGGAGCACTGAAGCTTTCTTT.

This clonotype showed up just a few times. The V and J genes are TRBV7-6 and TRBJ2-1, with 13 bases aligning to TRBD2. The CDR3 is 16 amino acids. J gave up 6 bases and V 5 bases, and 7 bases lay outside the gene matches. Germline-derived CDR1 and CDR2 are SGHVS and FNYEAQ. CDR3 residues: CASSRTGTSGINEQFF. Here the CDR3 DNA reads TGTGCCAGCAGCAGGACCGGGACTAGCGGGATCAATGAGCAGTTCTTC.

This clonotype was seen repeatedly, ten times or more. CDR3 sequence: CSASGGGSGLPYNEQFF. In DNA form, the CDR3 reads TGCAGTGCTAGCGGTGGGGGTTCGGGCCTTCCTTACAATGAGCAGTTCTTC. This chain links TRBV20-1 with TRBJ2-1; TRBD1 or TRBD2 may be the D gene (5 bases each). In germline, CDR1 is DFQATT, CDR2 SNEGSKA (reference sequence). The CDR3 covers 17 residues. V dropped 3 bases and J dropped 4 bases, with 22 bases sitting between them.

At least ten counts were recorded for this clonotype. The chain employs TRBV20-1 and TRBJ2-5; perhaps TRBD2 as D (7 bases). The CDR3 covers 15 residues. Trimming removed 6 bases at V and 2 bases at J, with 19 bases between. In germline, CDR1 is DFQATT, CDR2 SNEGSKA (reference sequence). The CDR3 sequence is CSAPRGGGMQETQYF. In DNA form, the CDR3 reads TGCAGTGCCCCCCGAGGGGGAGGGATGCAAGAGACCCAGTACTTC.

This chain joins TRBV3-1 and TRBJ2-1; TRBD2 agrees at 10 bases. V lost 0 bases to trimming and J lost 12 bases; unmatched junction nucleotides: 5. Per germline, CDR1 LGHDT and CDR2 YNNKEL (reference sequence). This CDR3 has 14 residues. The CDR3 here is CASSQEASGSLQFF. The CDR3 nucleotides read TGTGCCAGCAGCCAAGAGGCTAGCGGGAGTTTGCAGTTCTTC.

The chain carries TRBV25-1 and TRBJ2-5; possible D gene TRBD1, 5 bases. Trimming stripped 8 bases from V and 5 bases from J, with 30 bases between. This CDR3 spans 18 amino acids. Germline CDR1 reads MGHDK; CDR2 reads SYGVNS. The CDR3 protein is CASGQESMVARGGETQYF. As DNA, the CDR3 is TGTGCCAGCGGTCAAGAATCCATGGTAGCTAGGGGTGGCGAGACCCAGTACTTC.

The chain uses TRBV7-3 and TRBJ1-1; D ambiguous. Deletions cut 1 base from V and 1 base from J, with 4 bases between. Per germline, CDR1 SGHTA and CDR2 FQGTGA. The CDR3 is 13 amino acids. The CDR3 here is CASSLRRNTEAFF. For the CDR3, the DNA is TGTGCCAGCAGCTTAAGAAGGAACACTGAAGCTTTCTTT. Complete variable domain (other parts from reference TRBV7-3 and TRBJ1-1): GAGVSQTPSNKVTEKGKYVELRCDPISGHTALYWYRQSLGQGPEFLIYFQGTGAADDSGLPNDRFFAVRPEGSVSTLKIQRTERGDSAVYLCASSLRRNTEAFFGQGTRLTVV.

The CDR3 DNA is TGTGCCTGGGGACAGTCAGACGAGCAGTACTTC. Protein: CAWGQSDEQYF. The J gene is TRBJ2-7, the V gene TRBV30, with D maybe TRBD1 (6 bases). With 5 bases removed from V and 5 bases from J, the gap between germline ends came to 10 bases. The germline V gene has CDR1 GTSNPN and CDR2 SVGIG (reference sequence). This CDR3 spans 11 amino acids.

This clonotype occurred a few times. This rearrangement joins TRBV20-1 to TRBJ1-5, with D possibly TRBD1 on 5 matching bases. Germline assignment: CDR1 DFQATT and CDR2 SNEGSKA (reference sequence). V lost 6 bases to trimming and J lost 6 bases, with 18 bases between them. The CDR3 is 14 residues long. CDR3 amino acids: CSARDLAEFQPQHF. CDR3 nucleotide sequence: TGCAGTGCAAGGGACCTAGCGGAATTTCAGCCCCAGCATTTT.